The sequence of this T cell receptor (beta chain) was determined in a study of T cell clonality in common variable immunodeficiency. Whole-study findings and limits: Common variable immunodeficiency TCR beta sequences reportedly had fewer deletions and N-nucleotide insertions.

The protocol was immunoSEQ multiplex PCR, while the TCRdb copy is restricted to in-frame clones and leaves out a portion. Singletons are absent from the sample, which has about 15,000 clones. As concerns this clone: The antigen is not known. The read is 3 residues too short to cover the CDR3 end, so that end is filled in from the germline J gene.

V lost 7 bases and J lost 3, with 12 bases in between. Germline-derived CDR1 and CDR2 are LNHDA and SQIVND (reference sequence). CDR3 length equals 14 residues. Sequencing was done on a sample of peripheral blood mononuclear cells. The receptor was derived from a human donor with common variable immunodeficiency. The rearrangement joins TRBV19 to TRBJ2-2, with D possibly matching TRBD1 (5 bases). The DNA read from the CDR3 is TGTGCCAGTATGGGCAGGGCGGACACCGGGGAG. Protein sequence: CASMGRADTGE. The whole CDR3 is CASMGRADTGELFF.